This TCR beta chain was obtained from a study of T cells in Graves' hyperthyroidism and ophthalmopathy. This clonotype was counted only a few times. Researchers took RNA transcripts and amplified the TCR beta CDR3 regions from them. The primer set for the first-round RT-PCR of the TCR CDR3 was HTBI. TCRdb reprocessed the multiplex PCR reads via MiXCR and lists one record per CDR3 protein. The repertoire has fewer than 350,000 distinct CDR3 sequences, approximately 14% of them found once; the top ten carry approximately 7.9%. Reasons for excluding patients were uncontrolled infection, other autoimmune disease, pregnancy or lactation. The CDR3 consists of 14 residues. The trim removed 3 bases at V and 5 bases at J, leaving 4 bases unmatched. CDR1 and CDR2 from the germline V gene are SGDLS and YYNGEE.

The chain employs TRBV9 and TRBJ2-5; 10 nucleotides line up with TRBD2. This clonotype was obtained from a woman in her 40s with Graves' hyperthyroidism. The specimen was blood. DNA of the CDR3: TGTGCCAGCAGCGCTAGCGGGAGCATGGAGACCCAGTACTTC. It translates to CASSASGSMETQYF.